One and the same sample provided the 21 T cell receptor beta chains below, sequenced in a study of regulatory dendritic cells for organ transplantation. Libraries were prepared by immunoSEQ multiplex PCR; TCRdb keeps only in-frame clonotypes and omits some of them. Seen here are some 11,000 clones, 75% observed once, and the top ten hold 2.6%. These receptors lack a known antigen. CFSE-labeled sorted T cells met regulatory or mature dendritic cells for about five days. Sequencing was done on a sample of memory CD4+ T cells from blood cultured with regulatory dendritic cells. Subset: CD45RO+ memory T cells. The receptors originated from a human donor in good health.

The chain links TRBV15 to TRBJ2-5; a weak D match, TRBD2 (5 bases). The V end lost 3 bases, the J end lost 2 bases, and 16 bases lay between the germline ends. Per germline, CDR1 LNHNV and CDR2 YYDKDF (reference sequence). This CDR3 is built from 16 residues. CDR3 in amino acids: CATSRAGSRYQETQYF. The CDR3 DNA reads as TGTGCCACCAGCAGGGCGGGCTCCCGGTATCAAGAGACCCAGTACTTC.

The chain carries TRBV6-1 and TRBJ2-1; weak D call: TRBD1 (5 bases). From germline, CDR1 is MNHNS and CDR2 SASEGT. The CDR3 spans 12 residues. V was clipped by 6 bases and J by 6 bases, with 9 bases between them. The CDR3 DNA reads TGTGCCAGCAGGGGGCAGGCCAATGAGCAGTTCTTC. Translating it yields CASRGQANEQFF.

V is TRBV6-1 and J is TRBJ1-1, with D unresolved. Germline V gene lookup returns CDR1 MNHNS and CDR2 SASEGT. V lost 6 bases and J 1 base, leaving 15 bases between the germline ends. This CDR3 comprises 15 residues. The CDR3 bases are TGTGCCAGCAGGTACGCTTTAGTCCAGAACACTGAAGCTTTCTTT. Protein: CASRYALVQNTEAFF.

V gene TRBV6-1 combines with J gene TRBJ2-7; weak D call: TRBD2 (6 bases). There are 13 residues in the CDR3. CDR1 is MNHNS, CDR2 SASEGT, per germline. The V end lost 6 bases, the J end lost 6 bases, and 15 bases lay between the germline ends. The CDR3 region has the DNA TGTGCCAGCAGCCTGGACGGGGGACGCGAGCAGTACTTC. It codes for CASSLDGGREQYF.

The chain couples TRBV2 to TRBJ1-4; D is perhaps TRBD1 (5 bases). Germline-derived CDR1 and CDR2 are SNHLY and FYNNEI. The CDR3 contains 16 residues. Trimming shortened V by 2 bases and J by 0 bases, and 10 bases separated the two germline ends. The CDR3 is CASSERAGATNEKLFF. CDR3 DNA sequence: TGTGCCAGCAGTGAACGGGCGGGGGCAACTAATGAAAAACTGTTTTTT.

The chain recombines TRBV18 with TRBJ1-3, with 7 bases identical to TRBD1. With 6 bases clipped from V and 0 bases from J, the junction kept 8 bases outside the gene matches. Germline V gene data show CDR1 as KGHSH and CDR2 as LQKENI. The CDR3 has 16 amino acids. This CDR3 reads CASSRGQTDSGNTIYF. The CDR3 DNA follows: TGTGCCAGCTCGCGGGGACAGACCGACTCTGGAAACACCATATATTTT.

This chain joins TRBV5-1 and TRBJ1-1, with a tentative D call TRBD1 (6 bases). The ends were cut back, 4 bases at V and 7 bases at J, with 14 bases in the middle. The CDR3 sequence is 13 residues long. Germline V gives CDR1 SGHRS, CDR2 YFSETQ. The chain's CDR3 is CASSEQGLDEAFF. The CDR3 nucleotides read TGCGCCAGCAGCGAACAGGGTTTGGATGAAGCTTTCTTT.

The V and J genes are TRBV6-1 and TRBJ1-1; 10 bases are shared with TRBD1. V lost 4 bases and J lost 5; bases outside the gene matches: 13. The CDR3 contains 17 residues. Germline lookup yields CDR1 MNHNS and CDR2 SASEGT. The CDR3 region is CASSVRQGARGPTEAFF. DNA of the CDR3: TGTGCCAGCAGTGTACGACAGGGGGCAAGAGGACCTACTGAAGCTTTCTTT.

J is TRBJ2-3 and V is TRBV6-6; 9 bases fit TRBD2. Germline CDR1 MNHNY, CDR2 SVGAGI (reference sequence). The CDR3 loop spans 16 amino acids. V was pared by 7 bases and J by 2 bases, with 10 bases of the junction left unmatched. The CDR3 coding sequence is TGTGCCAGCAATCCTCTGGCTAGCGGGAACACAGATACGCAGTATTTT. Residues: CASNPLASGNTDTQYF.

The chain recombines TRBV6-1 with TRBJ2-7; 9 nucleotides line up with TRBD1. Trimming cost V 3 bases and J 4 bases; bases outside gene matches: 10. Germline CDR1 reads MNHNS; CDR2 reads SASEGT. This CDR3 is built from 16 residues. Here the CDR3 reads CASSDRDRVLTYEQYF. The CDR3 DNA follows: TGTGCCAGCAGTGACAGGGACAGGGTATTGACATACGAGCAGTACTTC.

There are a few counts of this clone. This chain joins TRBV10-1 and TRBJ2-3, with 9 nucleotides matching TRBD2. From germline, CDR1 is WNHNN and CDR2 SYGVQD (reference sequence). This CDR3 spans 18 amino acids. The V and J ends lost 2 bases and 0 bases, in that order; junction bases with no gene match: 9. The CDR3 here is CASSEVLAGPTSTDTQYF. In DNA form, the CDR3 reads TGCGCCAGCAGTGAGGTGCTAGCGGGGCCGACTAGCACAGATACGCAGTATTTT.

V gene TRBV7-2 combines with J gene TRBJ2-7; no clear D. Between the trimmed V and J ends, which lost 3 bases and 6 bases, there was a span of 9 bases. The germline V gene encodes CDR1 SGHTA and CDR2 FQGNSA. The CDR3 runs 12 residues. The CDR3 region is CASSFLLSEQYF. Here the CDR3 DNA reads TGTGCCAGCAGCTTCTTACTCTCCGAGCAGTACTTC.

The V gene is TRBV6-5, the J gene TRBJ1-2; 8 nucleotides line up with TRBD1. Per the germline V gene, CDR1 is MNHEY and CDR2 is SVGAGI. The CDR3 has 15 amino acids. J gave up 6 bases and V 6 bases, and 12 bases lay outside the gene matches. The CDR3 spells CASRSPQGAKDGYTF. CDR3 DNA sequence: TGTGCCAGCAGGTCTCCCCAGGGGGCGAAGGATGGCTACACCTTC.

Only a few counts were recorded for this clone. The chain links TRBV19 to TRBJ2-3; 7 bases agree with TRBD2. This CDR3 comprises 19 residues. Germline V gene lookup returns CDR1 LNHDA and CDR2 SQIVND (reference sequence). Trimming took 2 bases from V and 3 from J; bases not matched to a gene: 17. The CDR3 DNA sequence: TGTGCCAGTAGTATAACGAGTTGGTTGCCGGGGGGAGGGACAGATACGCAGTATTTT. Protein: CASSITSWLPGGGTDTQYF.

The chain uses TRBV7-2 and TRBJ2-5, with D unclear. CDR1 and CDR2 from the germline V gene are SGHTA and FQGNSA. This CDR3 region has 13 residues. Between the trimmed V and J ends, which lost 2 bases and 3 bases, there was a span of 7 bases. CDR3 protein: CASSLIVEETQYF. CDR3 DNA: TGTGCCAGCAGCTTAATCGTCGAAGAGACCCAGTACTTC. Full variable domain (remainder filled in from reference TRBV7-2 and TRBJ2-5): GAGVSQSPSNKVTEKGKDVELRCDPISGHTALYWYRQSLGQGLEFLIYFQGNSAPDKSGLPSDRFSAERTGGSVSTLTIQRTQQEDSAVYLCASSLIVEETQYFGPGTRLLVL.

This clone was recorded only once. The J gene is TRBJ2-7, the V gene TRBV11-3, with a possible D match to TRBD1 (6 bases). The length of the CDR3 is 14 residues. V lost 3 bases to trimming and J lost 4 bases, with 13 bases between them. Germline V lookup: CDR1 SGHNT, CDR2 YENEEA. The CDR3 DNA is TGTGCCAGCAGCTTTTACACAGGGACGTACGAGCAGTACTTC. This translates into CASSFYTGTYEQYF.

This chain uses TRBV19 with TRBJ1-5, with D possibly matching TRBD1 (5 bases). Germline CDR1 is LNHDA and CDR2 is SQIVND (reference sequence). The CDR3 loop spans 15 amino acids. V was shortened by 3 bases and J by 6 bases, with 15 bases between the two germline ends. The CDR3 coding sequence is TGTGCCAGTAGTATTCAGGGAACGGCACGTCAGCCCCAGCATTTT. This codes for CASSIQGTARQPQHF.

The sample holds a few counts of this clone. This chain links TRBV29-1 with TRBJ1-5, with D perhaps matching TRBD1 (6 bases). The CDR3 length is 14 residues. Germline V gene data show CDR1 as SQVTM and CDR2 as ANQGSEA. V was trimmed by 7 bases and J by 4 bases, leaving 17 bases between them. In nucleotides, the CDR3 is TGCAGCGCAGCAGGGGTGGATAGGAATCAGCCCCAGCATTTT. This encodes CSAAGVDRNQPQHF.

This chain uses TRBV18 with TRBJ2-1; 10 nucleotides align to TRBD2. V lost 2 bases, J lost 6 bases, and 7 bases stayed unmatched. The CDR3 loop spans 16 amino acids. Germline V gene lookup returns CDR1 KGHSH and CDR2 LQKENI. The CDR3 DNA is TGTGCCAGCTCACCAGAAAGAGCGGGGGGGGGCAATGAGCAGTTCTTC. Its protein is CASSPERAGGGNEQFF.

This sequence joins TRBV19 and TRBJ1-2; possible D gene TRBD1, 5 bases. The germline V gene has CDR1 LNHDA and CDR2 SQIVND (reference sequence). The CDR3 is 13 amino acids. V lost 2 bases and J lost 8, with 12 bases in between. CDR3 region: CASSITLDRGYTF. In nucleotides, the CDR3 is TGTGCCAGTAGTATAACCCTCGACAGAGGCTACACCTTC.

The chain joins TRBV15 to TRBJ1-6; TRBD1 is a possible D gene (5 bases). The V end lost 3 bases, the J end lost 7 bases, and 10 bases lay between the germline ends. The CDR3 totals 14 residues. Per germline, CDR1 LNHNV and CDR2 YYDKDF (reference sequence). CDR3: CATSSTAGNSPLHF. For the CDR3, the DNA is TGTGCCACCAGCAGTACAGCAGGGAATTCACCCCTCCACTTT.